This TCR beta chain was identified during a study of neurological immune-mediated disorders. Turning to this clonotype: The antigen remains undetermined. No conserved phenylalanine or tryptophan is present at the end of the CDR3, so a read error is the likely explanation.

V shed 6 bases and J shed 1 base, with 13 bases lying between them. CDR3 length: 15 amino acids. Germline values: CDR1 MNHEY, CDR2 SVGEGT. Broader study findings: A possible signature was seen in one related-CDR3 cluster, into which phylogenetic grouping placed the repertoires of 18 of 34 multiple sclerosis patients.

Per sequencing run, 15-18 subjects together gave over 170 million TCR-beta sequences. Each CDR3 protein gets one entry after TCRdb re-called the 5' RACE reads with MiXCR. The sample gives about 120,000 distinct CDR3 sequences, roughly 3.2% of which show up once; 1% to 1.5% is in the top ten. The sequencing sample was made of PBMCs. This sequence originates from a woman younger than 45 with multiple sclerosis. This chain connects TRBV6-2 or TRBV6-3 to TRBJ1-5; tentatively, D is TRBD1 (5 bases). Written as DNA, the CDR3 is TGTGCCAGCAGACGAATAGGGGTGAGCAATCAGCCCCAGCATTGT. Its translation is CASRRIGVSNQPQHC.